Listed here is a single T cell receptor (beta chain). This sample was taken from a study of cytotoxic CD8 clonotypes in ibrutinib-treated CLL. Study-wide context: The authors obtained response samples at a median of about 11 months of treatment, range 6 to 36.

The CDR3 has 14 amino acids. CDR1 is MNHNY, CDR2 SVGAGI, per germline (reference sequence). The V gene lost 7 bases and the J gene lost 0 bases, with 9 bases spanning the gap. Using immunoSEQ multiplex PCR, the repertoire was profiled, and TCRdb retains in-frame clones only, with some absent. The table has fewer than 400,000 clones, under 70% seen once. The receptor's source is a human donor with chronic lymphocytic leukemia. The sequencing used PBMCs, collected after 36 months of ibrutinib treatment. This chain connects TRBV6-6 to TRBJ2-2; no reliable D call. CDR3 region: CASKHSSNTGELFF. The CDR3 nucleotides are TGTGCCAGCAAGCACAGTTCGAACACCGGGGAGCTGTTTTTT.